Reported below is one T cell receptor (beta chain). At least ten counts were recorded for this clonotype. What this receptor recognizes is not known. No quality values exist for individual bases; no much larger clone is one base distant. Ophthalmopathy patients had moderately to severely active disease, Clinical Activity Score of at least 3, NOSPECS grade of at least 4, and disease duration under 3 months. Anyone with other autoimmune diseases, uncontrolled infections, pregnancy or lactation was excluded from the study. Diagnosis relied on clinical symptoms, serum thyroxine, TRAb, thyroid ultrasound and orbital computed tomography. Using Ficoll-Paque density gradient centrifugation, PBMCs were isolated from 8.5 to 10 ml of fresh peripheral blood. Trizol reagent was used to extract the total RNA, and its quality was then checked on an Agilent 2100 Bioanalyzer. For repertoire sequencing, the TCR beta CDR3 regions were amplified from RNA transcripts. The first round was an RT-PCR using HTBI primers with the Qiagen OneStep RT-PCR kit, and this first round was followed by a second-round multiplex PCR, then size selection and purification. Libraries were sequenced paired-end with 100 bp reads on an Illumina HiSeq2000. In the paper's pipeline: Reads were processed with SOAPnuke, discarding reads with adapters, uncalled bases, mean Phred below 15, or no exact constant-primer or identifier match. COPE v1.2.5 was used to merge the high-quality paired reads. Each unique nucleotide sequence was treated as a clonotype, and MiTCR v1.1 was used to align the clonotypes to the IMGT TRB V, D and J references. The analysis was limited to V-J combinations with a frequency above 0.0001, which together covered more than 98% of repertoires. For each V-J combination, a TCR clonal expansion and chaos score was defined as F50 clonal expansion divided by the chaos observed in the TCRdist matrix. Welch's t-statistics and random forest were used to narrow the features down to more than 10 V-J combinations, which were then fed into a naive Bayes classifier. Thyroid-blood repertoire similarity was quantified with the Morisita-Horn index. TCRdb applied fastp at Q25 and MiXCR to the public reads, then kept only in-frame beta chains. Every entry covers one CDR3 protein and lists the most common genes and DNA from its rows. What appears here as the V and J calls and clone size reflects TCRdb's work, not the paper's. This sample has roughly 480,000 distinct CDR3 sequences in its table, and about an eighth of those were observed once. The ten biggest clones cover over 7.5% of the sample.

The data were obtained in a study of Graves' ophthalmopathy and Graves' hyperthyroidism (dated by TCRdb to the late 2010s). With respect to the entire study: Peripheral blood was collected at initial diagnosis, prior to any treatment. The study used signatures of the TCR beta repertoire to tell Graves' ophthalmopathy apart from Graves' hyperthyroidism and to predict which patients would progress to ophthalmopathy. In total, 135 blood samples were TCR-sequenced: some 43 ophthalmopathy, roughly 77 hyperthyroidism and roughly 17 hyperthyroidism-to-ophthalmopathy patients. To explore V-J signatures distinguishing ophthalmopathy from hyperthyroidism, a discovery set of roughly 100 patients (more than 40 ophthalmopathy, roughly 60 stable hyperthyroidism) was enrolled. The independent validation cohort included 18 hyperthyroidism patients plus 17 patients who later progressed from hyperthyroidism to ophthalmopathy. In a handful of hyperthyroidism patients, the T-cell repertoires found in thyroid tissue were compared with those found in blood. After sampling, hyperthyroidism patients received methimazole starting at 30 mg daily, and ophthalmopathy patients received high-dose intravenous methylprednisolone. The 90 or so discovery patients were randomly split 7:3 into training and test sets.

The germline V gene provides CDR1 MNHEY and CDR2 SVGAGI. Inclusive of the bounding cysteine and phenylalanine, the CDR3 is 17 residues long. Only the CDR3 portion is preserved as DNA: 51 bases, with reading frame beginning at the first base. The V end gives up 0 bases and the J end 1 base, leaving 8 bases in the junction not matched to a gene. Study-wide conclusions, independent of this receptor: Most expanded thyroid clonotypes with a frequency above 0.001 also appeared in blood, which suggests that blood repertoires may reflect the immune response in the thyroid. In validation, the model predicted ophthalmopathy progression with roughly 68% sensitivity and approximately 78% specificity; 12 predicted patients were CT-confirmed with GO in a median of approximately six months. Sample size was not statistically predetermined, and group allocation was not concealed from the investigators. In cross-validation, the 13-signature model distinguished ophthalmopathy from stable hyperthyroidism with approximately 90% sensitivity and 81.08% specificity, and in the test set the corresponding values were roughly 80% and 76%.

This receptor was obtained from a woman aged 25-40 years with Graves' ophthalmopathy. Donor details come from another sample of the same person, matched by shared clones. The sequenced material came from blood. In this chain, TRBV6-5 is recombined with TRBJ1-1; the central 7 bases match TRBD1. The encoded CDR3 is CASSYSPPDRSNTEAFF. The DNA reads TGTGCCAGCAGTTACTCGCCCCCGGACAGGTCGAACACTGAAGCTTTCTTT.